The 29 T cell receptor beta chains presented below share a single source sample, sequenced in a study of blood T cell repertoires in COVID-19. Method: immunoSEQ multiplex PCR; TCRdb's copy keeps in-frame clones and lacks some. Seen here are about 200,000 clones, roughly 82% observed once, and the top ten hold roughly 13%. Sequencing used peripheral blood. Source of these receptors: a human donor in a cohort sampled during active COVID-19.

This chain uses TRBV15 with TRBJ2-3; 11 positions agree with TRBD2. The ends lost 3 bases at V and 3 bases at J; junction bases unmatched: 8. Germline assignment: CDR1 LNHNV and CDR2 YYDKDF (reference sequence). The CDR3 extends over 17 amino acids. The CDR3 here is CATSSFLSSGRTDTQYF. CDR3 nucleotides: TGTGCCACCAGCAGTTTCTTGTCTAGCGGGAGGACAGATACGCAGTATTTT.

For this clone: Compared with germline, one end of the junction differs, possibly owing to a read error. This chain links TRBV5-6 with TRBJ2-7; the match to TRBD2 covers 7 bases. The CDR3 totals 15 residues. Germline values: CDR1 SGHDT, CDR2 YYEEEE. CDR3 loop: CASSFSRLADYGQYF. The CDR3 DNA reads TGTGCCAGCAGCTTTTCAAGACTAGCAGATTACGGGCAGTACTTC.

Note on this clone: This CDR3 is also generated by other DNA sequences in the sample. The gene calls are TRBV7-2 and TRBJ2-7; 9 bases are shared with TRBD1. Looked up from germline, CDR1 is SGHTA and CDR2 is FQGNSA. J gave up 1 base and V 5 bases, and 6 bases lay outside the gene matches. CDR3 length: 15 residues. The CDR3: CASSPDRGASYEQYF. Written as DNA, the CDR3 is TGTGCCAGCAGCCCGGACAGGGGTGCTTCCTACGAGCAGTACTTC. Filled out from reference TRBV7-2 and TRBJ2-7, the complete variable domain reads GAGVSQSPSNKVTEKGKDVELRCDPISGHTALYWYRQSLGQGLEFLIYFQGNSAPDKSGLPSDRFSAERTGGSVSTLTIQRTQQEDSAVYLCASSPDRGASYEQYFGPGTRLTVT.

The chain employs TRBV28 and TRBJ2-1, with D hard to call. Germline CDR1 reads MDHEN; CDR2 reads SYDVKM. CDR3 length: 15 residues. Trimming took off 7 bases at V and 0 bases at J, with 13 bases between the two ends. The CDR3 sequence is CASTRPSSSYNEQFF. The CDR3 region has the DNA TGTGCCAGCACCCGCCCGTCCAGCTCCTACAATGAGCAGTTCTTC.

V usage is TRBV18 and J usage is TRBJ2-1; D gene uncertain. The length of the CDR3 is 13 residues. Between the trimmed V and J ends, which lost 5 bases and 10 bases, there was a span of 15 bases. The germline gives CDR1 KGHSH, CDR2 LQKENI. CDR3 amino acids: CASSTDLVREQFF. CDR3 DNA sequence: TGTGCCAGCTCAACAGATTTAGTCCGGGAGCAGTTCTTC.

This chain links TRBV5-1 with TRBJ1-2; D might be TRBD1 (5 bases). In germline, CDR1 is SGHRS, CDR2 YFSETQ. This CDR3 comprises 15 residues. V lost 0 bases and J lost 7, with 16 bases in between. The CDR3 loop reads CASSLGWMTGAGYTF. The CDR3 nucleotides are TGCGCCAGCAGCTTGGGTTGGATGACTGGGGCTGGCTACACCTTC.

This clone was recorded a few times. The chain employs TRBV28 and TRBJ2-5; D unresolved. Germline V gene data show CDR1 as MDHEN and CDR2 as SYDVKM. The V end lost 8 bases, the J end lost 2 bases, and 15 bases lay between the germline ends. The CDR3 consists of 14 residues. The CDR3 protein is CASSAVVLQETQYF. DNA of the CDR3: TGTGCCAGCTCGGCGGTAGTTTTACAAGAGACCCAGTACTTC. The variable domain in full, completed from reference TRBV28 and TRBJ2-5, reads DVKVTQSSRYLVKRTGEKVFLECVQDMDHENMFWYRQDPGLGLRLIYFSYDVKMKEKGDIPEGYSVSREKKERFSLILESASTNQTSMYLCASSAVVLQETQYFGPGTRLLVL.

The chain joins TRBV5-6 to TRBJ1-1; 7 nucleotides agree with TRBD1. The CDR3 has 16 amino acids. Germline trimming cut 0 bases from V and 0 bases from J; bases unmatched to any gene: 5. Germline lookup yields CDR1 SGHDT and CDR2 YYEEEE. The DNA for the CDR3 is TGTGCCAGCAGCTTGGCCCTGGGACAGATGAACACTGAAGCTTTCTTT. Translating gives CASSLALGQMNTEAFF.

J is TRBJ2-7 and V is TRBV29-1; 8 bases agree with TRBD2. Germline V gene sequence: CDR1 SQVTM, CDR2 ANQGSEA. The J segment lost 4 bases and the V segment lost 5 bases, leaving 10 bases of the junction unmatched. This CDR3 is 14 amino acids long. CDR3 sequence reads: CSVPSGGRWYEQYF. Written as DNA, the CDR3 is TGCAGCGTTCCGTCGGGGGGGCGCTGGTACGAGCAGTACTTC.

This clone was seen more than once but under ten times. CDR3 loop: CASSLGVEQFF. The CDR3 DNA is TGTGCCAGCAGCTTGGGCGTTGAGCAGTTCTTC. The chain carries TRBV7-9 and TRBJ2-1; D is undetermined. Germline loops: CDR1 SEHNR, CDR2 FQNEAQ (reference sequence). Trimming cost V 3 bases and J 9 bases, with 6 bases left between them. CDR3 length equals 11 residues. Complete variable domain (other parts from reference TRBV7-9 and TRBJ2-1): DTGVSQNPRHKITKRGQNVTFRCDPISEHNRLYWYRQTLGQGPEFLTYFQNEAQLEKSRLLSDRFSAERPKGSFSTLEIQRTEQGDSAMYLCASSLGVEQFFGPGTRLTVL.

The V gene is TRBV5-4, the J gene TRBJ2-3, with D unclear. The germline V gene encodes CDR1 SGHNT and CDR2 YYREEE (reference sequence). The V end lost 0 bases, the J end lost 0 bases, and 11 bases lay between the germline ends. This CDR3 has 16 amino acids. Here the CDR3 reads CASSLGNRESTDTQYF. The CDR3 bases are TGTGCCAGCAGCTTGGGGAACAGAGAGAGCACAGATACGCAGTATTTT.

V is TRBV7-2 and J is TRBJ2-1, with 9 bases aligning to TRBD2. The V gene end was trimmed by 1 base and the J gene end by 9 bases; junction bases not matched to a gene: 4. CDR3 length: 14 residues. The germline V gene has CDR1 SGHTA and CDR2 FQGNSA. This CDR3 is CASSLGGRALEQFF. The CDR3 bases are TGTGCCAGCAGCTTAGGCGGGAGGGCCCTTGAGCAGTTCTTC.

The chain couples TRBV12-3 or TRBV12-4 to TRBJ2-3, with no clear D. V lost 7 bases, J lost 6 bases, and 11 bases lay in between. CDR3 length: 12 amino acids. DNA of the CDR3: TGTGCCAGCACCCCAAGGCGGGATACGCAGTATTTT. This sequence encodes CASTPRRDTQYF.

J is TRBJ2-5 and V is TRBV25-1, with a tentative D call TRBD1 (6 bases). The V end lost 4 bases, the J end lost 2 bases, and 11 bases lay between the germline ends. Germline CDR1 and CDR2: MGHDK and SYGVNS. This CDR3 spans 14 amino acids. In nucleotides, the CDR3 is TGTGCCAGCAGTGCACCACAGGGACAAGAGACCCAGTACTTC. It is translated as CASSAPQGQETQYF.

V gene TRBV5-1 combines with J gene TRBJ1-3; TRBD1 might be the D (5 bases). Germline V gene sequence: CDR1 SGHRS, CDR2 YFSETQ. CDR3 length equals 15 residues. V lost 0 bases to trimming and J lost 0 bases, with 7 bases between them. CDR3 DNA sequence: TGCGCCAGCAGCTTGGTCGGGGGCTCTGGAAACACCATATATTTT. As protein: CASSLVGGSGNTIYF.

The V call is TRBV19, the J call TRBJ2-2, with TRBD2 matching over 7 bases. The CDR3 has 13 residues. Looked up from germline, CDR1 is LNHDA and CDR2 is SQIVND (reference sequence). The J segment lost 6 bases and the V segment lost 6 bases, leaving 4 bases of the junction unmatched. Here the CDR3 reads CASSHRGAGELFF. CDR3 nucleotides: TGTGCCAGTAGCCACCGGGGGGCCGGGGAGCTGTTTTTT.

The chain links TRBV19 to TRBJ1-5, with D possibly being TRBD1 (6 bases). Trimming removed 3 bases at V and 3 bases at J, with 18 bases between. This CDR3 has 17 amino acids. From germline, CDR1 is LNHDA and CDR2 SQIVND (reference sequence). The CDR3: CASSIPWVQGVNQPQHF. In DNA form, the CDR3 reads TGTGCCAGTAGTATCCCGTGGGTACAGGGCGTCAATCAGCCCCAGCATTTT.

The V and J genes are TRBV7-9 and TRBJ2-1; the match to TRBD2 covers 10 bases. The ends lost 1 base at V and 6 bases at J; junction bases unmatched: 3. The germline V gene has CDR1 SEHNR and CDR2 FQNEAQ (reference sequence). CDR3 length: 15 residues. The CDR3 region is CASSLVLAGFNEQFF. CDR3 sequence (DNA): TGTGCCAGCAGCTTAGTACTAGCGGGATTCAATGAGCAGTTCTTC.

This chain uses TRBV2 with TRBJ1-2, with 9 bases lining up with TRBD1. The germline V gene has CDR1 SNHLY and CDR2 FYNNEI. The CDR3 extends over 14 amino acids. V shed 5 bases, J shed 8 bases, and the junction held 9 bases outside the gene matches. CDR3 DNA sequence: TGTGCCAGCAGTCAAAACAGGGGGCAGGAGGGCTACACCTTC. Its protein is CASSQNRGQEGYTF.

This chain connects TRBV7-9 to TRBJ2-3; 7 bases fit TRBD1. The V gene end was trimmed by 4 bases and the J gene end by 4 bases; junction bases not matched to a gene: 14. CDR1 is SEHNR and CDR2 is FQNEAQ in the germline V gene (reference sequence). This CDR3 comprises 17 residues. Written as DNA, the CDR3 is TGTGCCAGCAGCTCCACAGGGGTGGGTCCAGTCGCAGATACGCAGTATTTT. It yields the protein CASSSTGVGPVADTQYF.

A few counts support this clone. The chain combines TRBV11-2 with TRBJ1-4; D ambiguous. Trimming removed 5 bases at V and 7 bases at J, with 17 bases between. The CDR3 runs to 15 residues. Germline V gene sequence: CDR1 SGHAT, CDR2 FQNNGV. In DNA form, the CDR3 reads TGTGCCAGCAGCCCGGCGCCATTCCGACTTGAAAAACTGTTTTTT. Residues: CASSPAPFRLEKLFF.

About this clone: A read error may be the cause here, since a much bigger clone is one base away. The chain is built from TRBV11-1 and TRBJ2-1; TRBD1 matches at 8 bases. This CDR3 region has 12 residues. The germline V gene encodes CDR1 SGHAT and CDR2 FQDESV (reference sequence). CDR3 DNA sequence: TGTGCCAGCGGACAGGGCTACAATAAGCAGTTCTTC. Its protein product is CASGQGYNKQFF.

The chain is built from TRBV19 and TRBJ2-5, with 11 bases that match TRBD2. CDR3 size: 15 residues. V trimming: 7 bases; J trimming: 5 bases; junction bases outside the gene matches: 9. Germline V gene sequence: CDR1 LNHDA, CDR2 SQIVND (reference sequence). The CDR3 DNA reads TGTGCCAGTACATTGACTAGCGGGAATGTTGAGACCCAGTACTTC. It specifies CASTLTSGNVETQYF.

The V and J genes are TRBV28 and TRBJ2-7; D ambiguous. The V end was cut by 9 bases, the J end by 0 bases, with 15 bases between. Germline CDR1 reads MDHEN; CDR2 reads SYDVKM. The CDR3 runs 14 residues. The chain's CDR3 is CASKLQRSSYEQYF. The CDR3 nucleotides are TGTGCCAGTAAACTCCAGAGGAGCTCCTACGAGCAGTACTTC.

This clone was recorded only once. The V call is TRBV7-9, the J call TRBJ1-1, with D maybe TRBD1 (5 bases). CDR1 is SEHNR and CDR2 is FQNEAQ in the germline V gene (reference sequence). The V and J ends lost 5 bases and 8 bases respectively, with 9 bases between them. The CDR3 length is 11 residues. This CDR3 is CASSRKGEAFF. The CDR3 nucleotides are TGTGCCAGCAGCAGGAAGGGGGAAGCTTTCTTT. The full variable domain, rest sourced from reference TRBV7-9 and TRBJ1-1, is DTGVSQNPRHKITKRGQNVTFRCDPISEHNRLYWYRQTLGQGPEFLTYFQNEAQLEKSRLLSDRFSAERPKGSFSTLEIQRTEQGDSAMYLCASSRKGEAFFGQGTRLTVV.

For this clone: Other DNA sequences in this sample translate to the same CDR3. The chain combines TRBV28 with TRBJ2-7; D unresolved. V lost 4 bases and J lost 4, with 8 bases in between. This CDR3 comprises 12 residues. Germline loops: CDR1 MDHEN, CDR2 SYDVKM. The CDR3 DNA follows: TGTGCCAGCAGTTCCCCAGGTTACGAGCAGTACTTC. Protein product: CASSSPGYEQYF.

This chain's CDR3 is CASSPAPRNTEAFF. CDR3 nucleotide sequence: TGTGCCAGCAGCCCAGCCCCCAGGAATACTGAAGCTTTCTTT. V usage is TRBV7-6 and J usage is TRBJ1-1; D not certain. Trimming took 5 bases from V and 5 from J, leaving 15 bases between them. The CDR3 is 14 amino acids. The germline CDR1 and CDR2 sequences are SGHVS and FNYEAQ. Supplemented by reference TRBV7-6 and TRBJ1-1, the full variable domain reads GAGVSQSPRYKVTKRGQDVALRCDPISGHVSLYWYRQALGQGPEFLTYFNYEAQQDKSGLPNDRFSAERPEGSISTLTIQRTEQRDSAMYRCASSPAPRNTEAFFGQGTRLTVV.

The chain links TRBV5-6 to TRBJ2-7; a weak D match, TRBD1 (6 bases). The CDR3 has 15 residues. V lost 0 bases and J lost 3, with 13 bases in between. CDR1 and CDR2 (germline): SGHDT, YYEEEE. The CDR3 here is CASSLVGRGLYEQYF. The CDR3 DNA is TGTGCCAGCAGCTTGGTGGGCAGGGGCCTCTACGAGCAGTACTTC. Full variable domain (outside the CDR3, taken from reference TRBV5-6 and TRBJ2-7): DAGVTQSPTHLIKTRGQQVTLRCSPKSGHDTVSWYQQALGQGPQFIFQYYEEEERQRGNFPDRFSGHQFPNYSSELNVNALLLGDSALYLCASSLVGRGLYEQYFGPGTRLTVT.

This clone was detected only a few times. The chain is built from TRBV29-1 and TRBJ1-1; TRBD1 aligns across 7 bases. The CDR3 length is 14 residues. CDR1 and CDR2 from the germline V gene are SQVTM and ANQGSEA. V lost 5 bases and J lost 1; bases outside the gene matches: 7. CDR3 sequence (DNA): TGCAGCGTTCCTACAGACAGGGAGAACACTGAAGCTTTCTTT. Its translation: CSVPTDRENTEAFF.